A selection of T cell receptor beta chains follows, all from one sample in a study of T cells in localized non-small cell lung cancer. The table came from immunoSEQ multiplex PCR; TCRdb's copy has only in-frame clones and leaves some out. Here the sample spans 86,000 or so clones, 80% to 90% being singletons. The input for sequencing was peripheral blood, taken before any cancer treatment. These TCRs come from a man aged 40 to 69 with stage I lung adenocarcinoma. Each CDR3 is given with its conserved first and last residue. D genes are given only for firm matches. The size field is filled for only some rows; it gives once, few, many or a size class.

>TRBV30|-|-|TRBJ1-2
CAWSALHGYTF
TGTGCCTGGAGCGCCCTCCATGGCTACACCTTC
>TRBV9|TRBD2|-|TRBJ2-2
CASSPRGLAGRRTGELFF
TGTGCCAGCAGCCCCCGGGGACTAGCGGGGCGTCGCACCGGGGAGCTGTTTTTT
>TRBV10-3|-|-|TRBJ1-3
CAISEIWEERNSGNTIYF
TGTGCCATCAGTGAGATATGGGAGGAACGGAACTCTGGAAACACCATATATTTT
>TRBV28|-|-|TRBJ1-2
CAILLLPGQGYTF
TGTGCCATACTACTTTTACCGGGCCAGGGCTACACCTTC
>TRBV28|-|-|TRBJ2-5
CASRKTSPETQYF
TGTGCCAGCAGGAAGACTAGTCCCGAGACCCAGTACTTC
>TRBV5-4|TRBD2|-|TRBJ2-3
CASSPSGSGGAGTDTQYF
TGTGCCAGCAGCCCCTCGGGTAGCGGGGGGGCTGGCACAGATACGCAGTATTTT
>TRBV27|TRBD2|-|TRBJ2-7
CASTRLGGRAGDEQYF
TGTGCCAGCACCCGACTGGGCGGGAGGGCCGGAGACGAGCAGTACTTC
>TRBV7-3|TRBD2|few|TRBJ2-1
CASSQPGLGGYNEQFF
TGTGCCAGCAGCCAACCGGGACTAGGAGGTTACAATGAGCAGTTCTTC
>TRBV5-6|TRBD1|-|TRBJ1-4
CASSLTGGNTNEKLFF
TGTGCCAGCAGCCTGACAGGGGGCAACACTAATGAAAAACTGTTTTTT
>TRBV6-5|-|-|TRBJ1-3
CASSFTSGNTIYF
TGTGCCAGCAGTTTTACCTCTGGAAACACCATATATTTT
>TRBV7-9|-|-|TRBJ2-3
CASSPSTDTQYF
TGTGCCAGCAGCCCAAGCACAGATACGCAGTATTTT
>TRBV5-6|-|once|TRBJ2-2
CASSFGTGELFF
TGTGCCAGCAGCTTCGGAACCGGGGAGCTGTTTTTT
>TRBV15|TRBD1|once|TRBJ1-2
CATSFRWDSKGYTF
TGTGCCACCAGCTTTCGATGGGACAGCAAAGGCTACACCTTC
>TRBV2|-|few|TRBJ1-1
CASSSLRGGEAFF
TGTGCCAGCAGTTCGCTTCGAGGGGGTGAAGCTTTCTTT
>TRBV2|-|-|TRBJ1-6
CASSAGVSPLHF
TGTGCCAGCAGTGCGGGGGTTTCACCCCTCCACTTT
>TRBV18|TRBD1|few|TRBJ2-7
CASANPGQGTYEQYF
TGTGCCAGCGCCAACCCGGGACAGGGAACCTACGAGCAGTACTTC
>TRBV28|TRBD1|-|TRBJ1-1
CASSYPTGGYTEAFF
TGTGCCAGCAGTTACCCGACAGGGGGGTACACTGAAGCTTTCTTT
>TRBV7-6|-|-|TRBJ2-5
CASSLSETQYF
TGTGCCAGCAGCTTATCGGAGACCCAGTACTTC
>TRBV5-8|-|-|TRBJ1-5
CASSLGEGPKPQHF
TGTGCCAGCAGCTTGGGGGAAGGCCCAAAGCCCCAGCATTTT
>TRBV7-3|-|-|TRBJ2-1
CASSLGDGSNEQFF
TGTGCCAGCAGCTTAGGCGACGGGAGTAATGAGCAGTTCTTC
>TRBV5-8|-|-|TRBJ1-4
CASSLEGTANEKLFF
TGTGCCAGCAGCTTGGAGGGGACGGCTAATGAAAAACTGTTTTTT
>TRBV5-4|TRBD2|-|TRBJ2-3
CAGQGGGDDTQYF
TGTGCCGGGCAAGGCGGGGGGGATGATACGCAGTATTTT
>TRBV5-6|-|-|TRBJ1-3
CASSLRSSGNTIYF
TGTGCCAGCAGCTTGAGGAGCTCTGGAAACACCATATATTTT
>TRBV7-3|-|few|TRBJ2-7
CASSLGARGEQYF
TGTGCCAGCAGCTTAGGGGCCCGGGGGGAGCAGTACTTC
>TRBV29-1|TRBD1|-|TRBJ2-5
CSVAPPGTGGATQYF
TGCAGCGTTGCCCCACCCGGGACAGGGGGAGCCACCCAGTACTTC
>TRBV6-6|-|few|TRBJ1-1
CASSYPQKANTEAFF
TGTGCCAGCAGTTACCCACAGAAAGCGAACACTGAAGCTTTCTTT
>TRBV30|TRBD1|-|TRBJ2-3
CAWNNRGGTDTQYF
TGTGCCTGGAATAACAGGGGTGGCACAGATACGCAGTATTTT
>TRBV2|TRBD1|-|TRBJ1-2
CASGDRQNYGYTF
TGTGCCAGCGGGGACAGACAAAACTATGGCTACACCTTC
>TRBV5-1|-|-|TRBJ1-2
CASSEAEYYGYTF
TGCGCCAGCAGCGAGGCAGAGTACTATGGCTACACCTTC
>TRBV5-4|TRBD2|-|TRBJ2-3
CASKEAAGGYTDTQYF
TGTGCCAGCAAAGAAGCAGCGGGAGGGTACACAGATACGCAGTATTTT
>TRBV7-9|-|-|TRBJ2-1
CASSLGRAETNEQFF
TGTGCCAGCAGCTTAGGGAGGGCCGAAACCAATGAGCAGTTCTTC
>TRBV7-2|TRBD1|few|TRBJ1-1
CASSFLARAGQGRNEAFF
TGTGCCAGCAGCTTTCTGGCGCGCGCCGGACAGGGTCGAAATGAAGCTTTCTTT
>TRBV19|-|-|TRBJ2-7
CASSLRTGNYEQYF
TGTGCCAGTAGTCTCCGAACAGGGAACTACGAGCAGTACTTC
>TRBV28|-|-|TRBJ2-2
CASSSIQGNTGELFF
TGTGCCAGCAGTTCGATCCAGGGTAACACCGGGGAGCTGTTTTTT
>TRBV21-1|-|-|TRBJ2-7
CASSGERGTGGYEQYF
TGTGCCAGCAGCGGGGAAAGGGGGACAGGGGGTTACGAGCAGTACTTC
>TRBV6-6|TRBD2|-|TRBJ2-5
CASSSHIAGPQETQYF
TGTGCCAGCAGTTCTCATATAGCGGGACCCCAAGAGACCCAGTACTTC
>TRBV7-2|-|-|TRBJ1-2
CASSPYPRVGANYGYTF
TGTGCCAGCAGCCCGTACCCCAGGGTAGGAGCTAACTATGGCTACACCTTC
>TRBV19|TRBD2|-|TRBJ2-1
CASSINRGLAGVLGVDEQFF
TGTGCCAGTAGTATAAATCGGGGACTAGCGGGGGTCCTCGGAGTGGATGAGCAGTTCTTC
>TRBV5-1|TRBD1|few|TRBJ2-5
CASRGTGTKQETQYF
TGCGCCTCCCGGGGGACAGGGACTAAACAAGAGACCCAGTACTTC
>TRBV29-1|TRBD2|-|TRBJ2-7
CSVALAGGPHEQYF
TGCAGCGTTGCCCTAGCGGGAGGCCCCCACGAGCAGTACTTC
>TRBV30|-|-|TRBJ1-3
CAWKFSSGNTIYF
TGTGCCTGGAAATTCAGCTCTGGAAACACCATATATTTT
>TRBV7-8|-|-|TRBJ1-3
CASSVDSGNTIYF
TGTGCCAGCAGCGTCGACAGTGGAAACACCATATATTTT
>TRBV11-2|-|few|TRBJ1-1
CASSFGGTEAFF
TGTGCCAGCAGCTTTGGAGGGACTGAAGCTTTCTTT
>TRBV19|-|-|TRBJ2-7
CASSMNRVSLYEQYF
TGTGCCAGTAGTATGAACAGGGTTTCCCTCTACGAGCAGTACTTC
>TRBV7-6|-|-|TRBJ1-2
CASSLVPDGGYTF
TGTGCCAGCAGCTTAGTTCCCGATGGCGGCTACACCTTC
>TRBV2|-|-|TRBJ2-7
CASSSNRKGSEQYF
TGTGCCAGCAGTTCCAACAGGAAAGGGAGCGAGCAGTACTTC
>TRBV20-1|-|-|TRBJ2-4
CSAARGQYF
TGCAGTGCCGCCCGGGGGCAGTACTTC
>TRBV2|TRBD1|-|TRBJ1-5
CASSGGQGVWNQPQHF
TGTGCCAGCAGTGGGGGACAGGGGGTATGGAATCAGCCCCAGCATTTT
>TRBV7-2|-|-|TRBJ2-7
CASSPLATEQYF
TGTGCCAGCAGCCCACTAGCAACCGAGCAGTACTTC
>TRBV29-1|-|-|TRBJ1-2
CSVEGPGVYTF
TGCAGCGTTGAGGGACCAGGGGTCTACACCTTC
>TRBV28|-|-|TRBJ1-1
CASRPGASWILEAFF
TGTGCCAGCAGACCTGGGGCCAGTTGGATCCTTGAAGCTTTCTTT
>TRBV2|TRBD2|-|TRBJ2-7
CGTRGGSPYEQYF
TGTGGGACAAGAGGCGGGAGCCCCTACGAGCAGTACTTC
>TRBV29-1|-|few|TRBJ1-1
CSVEKKQVKTEAFF
TGCAGCGTTGAAAAGAAACAGGTGAAGACTGAAGCTTTCTTT
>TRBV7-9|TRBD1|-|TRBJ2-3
CASSSQGVEDTQYF
TGTGCCAGCAGCTCACAGGGGGTCGAAGATACGCAGTATTTT
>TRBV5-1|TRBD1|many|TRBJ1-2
CASSLVAGGKDGYTF
TGCGCCAGCAGCTTGGTGGCAGGGGGCAAGGATGGCTACACCTTC